Following are 12 T cell receptor beta chains from one sample sequenced in a study of type 1 regulatory T cells. Findings and limits, study-wide: Compared with non-type 1 regulatory T cells, type 1 regulatory T cells showed a more restricted TCR repertoire.

TCRdb ran MiXCR on the reads and lists one entry per CDR3 protein. This sample carries a few thousand distinct CDR3 sequences, around 28% of them seen once, and the ten largest clones take 35% to 45%. No antigen has been assigned to these receptors. What was sequenced was cultured type 1 regulatory T (Tr1) cells, either the whole culture or a sorted fraction (not recorded which). Source of these receptors: a human donor in good health.

CDR3 in DNA: TGTGCCAGCAGCCAAGAGGAGCGGCAGCTCGAGCAGTACTTC. Amino acid sequence: CASSQEERQLEQYF. This chain joins TRBV3-1 and TRBJ2-7; D might be TRBD2 (5 bases). V was trimmed by 0 bases and J by 6 bases, leaving 12 bases between them. The CDR3 loop spans 14 amino acids. Germline CDR1 LGHDT, CDR2 YNNKEL (reference sequence).

This chain uses TRBV24-1 with TRBJ1-5, with D tentatively TRBD1 (5 bases). The V end lost 9 bases, the J end lost 0 bases, and 11 bases lay between the germline ends. The CDR3 has 14 residues. The germline gives CDR1 KGHDR, CDR2 SFDVKD. The CDR3 DNA is TGTGCCACCGCGGGGCGGAATAGCAATCAGCCCCAGCATTTT. This sequence encodes CATAGRNSNQPQHF.

Comment on this clonotype: Possible read error: a much larger clone is one base away. This chain connects TRBV7-2 to TRBJ1-1; no reliable D call. CDR3 size: 15 residues. The V and J ends lost 1 base and 6 bases respectively, with 15 bases between them. Germline CDR1 SGHTA, CDR2 FQGNSA. Here the CDR3 DNA reads TGTGCCAGCAGCTTAGTCCAGGTAGGTATCTCTGAAGCTTTCTTT. Residues: CASSLVQVGISEAFF.

A single count supports this clonotype. A read error is likely here: a far larger clone is one base away. V is TRBV6-2 or TRBV6-3 and J is TRBJ1-1; D perhaps matches TRBD1 (5 bases). Per germline, CDR1 MNHEY and CDR2 SVGEGT. CDR3 size: 14 residues. V shed 2 bases and J shed 2 bases, with 9 bases lying between them. The CDR3 DNA sequence: TGTGCCAGCAGTTACGGGACGGTAAACACTGAAGCTTTCTTT. Its translation is CASSYGTVNTEAFF.

This clonotype was observed a few times. This chain connects TRBV18 to TRBJ2-6, with D tentatively TRBD2 (5 bases). Between the trimmed V and J ends, which lost 3 bases and 2 bases, there was a span of 11 bases. This CDR3 has 16 residues. Looked up from germline, CDR1 is KGHSH and CDR2 is LQKENI. CDR3 loop: CASSPNRGTGANVLTF. CDR3 bases: TGTGCCAGCTCACCCAACCGGGGTACTGGGGCCAACGTCCTGACTTTC. The entire variable domain, with the rest obtained from reference TRBV18 and TRBJ2-6, is as follows: NAGVMQNPRHLVRRRGQEARLRCSPMKGHSHVYWYRQLPEEGLKFMVYLQKENIIDESGMPKERFSAEFPKEGPSILRIQQVVRGDSAAYFCASSPNRGTGANVLTFGAGSRLTVL.

The chain couples TRBV30 to TRBJ1-1; D is unclear. Per germline, CDR1 GTSNPN and CDR2 SVGIG (reference sequence). Trimming pared 0 bases from V and 3 bases from J, leaving 2 bases between. CDR3 length: 11 residues. CDR3 sequence (DNA): TGTGCCTGGAGTGTACACACTGAAGCTTTCTTT. This encodes CAWSVHTEAFF.

This chain uses TRBV5-4 with TRBJ2-3, with TRBD2 as a possible D gene (6 bases). The germline CDR1 and CDR2 sequences are SGHNT and YYREEE (reference sequence). The CDR3 consists of 15 residues. Between the trimmed V and J ends, which lost 3 bases and 4 bases, there was a span of 15 bases. As DNA, the CDR3 is TGTGCCAGCAGCTCATGGACCCGGGAGCCAGATACGCAGTATTTT. Amino acid sequence: CASSSWTREPDTQYF.

This clonotype was seen a handful of times. This clone may be a read error of a much larger clone one base away. The rearrangement links TRBV5-1 to TRBJ1-2; weak D call: TRBD1 (5 bases). CDR3 size: 15 residues. The germline V gene has CDR1 SGHRS and CDR2 YFSETQ. The V end was cut by 0 bases, the J end by 3 bases, with 12 bases between. The CDR3 region has the DNA TGCGCCAGCAGCTTGGCCCCGACAGTTGACTATGGCTACACCTTC. This codes for CASSLAPTVDYGYTF.

On this clonotype: Sequence at one end of the junction differs from germline and may be a read error. The chain combines TRBV2 with TRBJ2-4; D is perhaps TRBD1 (5 bases). CDR1 and CDR2 from the germline V gene are SNHLY and FYNNEI. The CDR3 length is 14 residues. The DNA of the CDR3 is TGTGCCAGCAATGAAAAGGGGCCGGTAAACATTCAGTACTTC. Protein: CASNEKGPVNIQYF. Based on the CDR3 plus reference TRBV2 and TRBJ2-4, the full variable domain is EPEVTQTPSHQVTQMGQEVILRCVPISNHLYFYWYRQILGQKVEFLVSFYNNEISEKSEIFDDQFSVERPDGSNFTLKIRSTKLEDSAMYFCASNEKGPVNIQYFGAGTRLSVL.

Points on this clonotype: Germline and junction disagree at one end, which may indicate a read error. The chain combines TRBV3-1 with TRBJ2-5; D gene uncertain. Germline CDR1 reads LGHDT; CDR2 reads YNNKEL (reference sequence). CDR3 length equals 13 residues. The CDR3: CASSQAFGDTQYF. DNA for the CDR3: TGTGCTAGCAGCCAAGCGTTCGGTGATACCCAGTACTTC.

On this clonotype: The junction shows a germline mismatch at one end, possibly a read error. CDR3 amino acids: CASSLSSSDDGGAF. CDR3 nucleotides: TGTGCCAGCAGCTTAAGTTCCTCGGACGACGGAGGGGCCTTC. This chain links TRBV7-9 with TRBJ1-2, with D perhaps matching TRBD1 (5 bases). This CDR3 is 14 amino acids long. The germline CDR1 and CDR2 sequences are SEHNR and FQNEAQ (reference sequence).

Turning to this clonotype: A read error may be the cause here, since a much bigger clone is one base away. The chain is built from TRBV6-5 and TRBJ2-1; 8 positions match TRBD1. In germline, CDR1 is MNHEY, CDR2 SVGAGI. V lost 6 bases and J lost 15; bases outside the gene matches: 19. The CDR3 has 15 amino acids. The CDR3 DNA reads TGTGCCAGCAGCATTCCGGGACAGGCCACATCGGGGCCGTTCTTC. It specifies CASSIPGQATSGPFF.